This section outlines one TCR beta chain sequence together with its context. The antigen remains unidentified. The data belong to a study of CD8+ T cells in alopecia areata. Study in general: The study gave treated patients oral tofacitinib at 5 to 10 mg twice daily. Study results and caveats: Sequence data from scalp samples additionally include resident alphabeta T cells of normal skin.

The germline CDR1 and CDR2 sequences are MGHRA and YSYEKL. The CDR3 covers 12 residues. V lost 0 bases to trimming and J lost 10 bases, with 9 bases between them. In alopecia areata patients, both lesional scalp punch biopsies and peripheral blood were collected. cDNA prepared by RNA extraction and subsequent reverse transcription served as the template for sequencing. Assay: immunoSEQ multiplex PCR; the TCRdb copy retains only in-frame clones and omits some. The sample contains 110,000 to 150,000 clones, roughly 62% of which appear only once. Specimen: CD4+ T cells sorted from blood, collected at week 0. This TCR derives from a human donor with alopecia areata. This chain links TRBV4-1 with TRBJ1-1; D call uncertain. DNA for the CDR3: TGCGCCAGCAGCCAAGATGAGGGTCCAGCTTTCTTT. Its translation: CASSQDEGPAFF.